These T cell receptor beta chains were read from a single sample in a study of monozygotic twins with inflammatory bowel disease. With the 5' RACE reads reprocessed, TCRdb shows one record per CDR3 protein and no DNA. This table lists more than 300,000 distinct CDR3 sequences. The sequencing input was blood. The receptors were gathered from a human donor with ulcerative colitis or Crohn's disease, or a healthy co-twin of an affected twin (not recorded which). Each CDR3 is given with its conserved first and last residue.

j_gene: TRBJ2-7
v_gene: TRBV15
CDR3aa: CATSRDRNRGLGEQYF

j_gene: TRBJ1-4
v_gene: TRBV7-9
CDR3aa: CASSLLFRGQGEKLFF

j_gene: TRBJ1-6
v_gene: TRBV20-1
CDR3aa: CSALTDHNSPLHF

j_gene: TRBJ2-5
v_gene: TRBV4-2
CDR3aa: CASSLKRGNEETQYF

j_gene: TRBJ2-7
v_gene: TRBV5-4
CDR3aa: CASSLGSGQGTYEQYF

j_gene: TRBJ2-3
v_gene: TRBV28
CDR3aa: CAGGSTSSTDTQYF

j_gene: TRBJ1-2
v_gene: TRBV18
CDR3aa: CASSPVRARADGYTF

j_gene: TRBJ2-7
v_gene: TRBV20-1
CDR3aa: CSASWGQGSYEQYF

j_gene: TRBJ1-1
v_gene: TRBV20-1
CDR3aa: CSARVPGLTNTEAFF

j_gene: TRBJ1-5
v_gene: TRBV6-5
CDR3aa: CASSYLGSNQPQHF

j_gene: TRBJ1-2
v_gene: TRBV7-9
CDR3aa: CASTLGVQGSNYGYTF

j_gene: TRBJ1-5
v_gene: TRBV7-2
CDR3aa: CASSLKGLNQPQHF

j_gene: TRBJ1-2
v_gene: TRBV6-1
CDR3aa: CASSARGARGYTF

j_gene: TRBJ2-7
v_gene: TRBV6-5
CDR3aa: CASSYGAGLTRYF

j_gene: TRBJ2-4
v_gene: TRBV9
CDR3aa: CASSPWGTSYGKNIQYF

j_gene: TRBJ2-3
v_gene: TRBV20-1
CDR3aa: CSAILRDRSTDTQYF

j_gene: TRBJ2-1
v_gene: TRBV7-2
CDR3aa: CASSREGAVGSYNEQFF

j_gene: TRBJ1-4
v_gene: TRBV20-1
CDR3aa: CSARDRRGTNEKLFF

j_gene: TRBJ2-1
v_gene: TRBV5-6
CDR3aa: CASSLGWTGGFRSYNEQFF

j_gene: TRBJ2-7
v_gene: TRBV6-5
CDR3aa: CASSRPDSYEQYF

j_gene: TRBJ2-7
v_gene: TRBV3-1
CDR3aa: CASSYKGTSGSYEQYF

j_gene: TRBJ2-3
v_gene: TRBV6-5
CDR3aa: CASSYPSGASSTDTQYF

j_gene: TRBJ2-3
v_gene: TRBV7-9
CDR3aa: CASTSGRGTSTDTQYF

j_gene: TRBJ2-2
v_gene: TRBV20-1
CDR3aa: CSARGAGRNTGELFF

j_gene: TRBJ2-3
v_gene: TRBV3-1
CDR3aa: CASSQDLRGADTQYF

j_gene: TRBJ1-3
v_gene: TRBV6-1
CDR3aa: CASNRDGSSGNTIYF

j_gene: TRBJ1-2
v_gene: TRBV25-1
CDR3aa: CASSDTLGTGENYGYTF

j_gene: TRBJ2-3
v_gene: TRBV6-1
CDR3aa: CASRPRGQGLDTQYF

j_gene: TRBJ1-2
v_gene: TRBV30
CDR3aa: CAWSEGTGGSYGYTF

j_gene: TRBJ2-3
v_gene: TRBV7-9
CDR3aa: CASTPRGSDTQYF

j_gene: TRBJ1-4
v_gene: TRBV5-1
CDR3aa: CASSLVVGATNEKLFF

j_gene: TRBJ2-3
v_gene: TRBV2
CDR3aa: CASSEGLAGLRDTQYF

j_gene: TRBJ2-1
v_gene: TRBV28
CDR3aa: CASSLYPTGGNEQFF

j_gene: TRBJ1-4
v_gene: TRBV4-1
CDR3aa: CASSPPGQGREKLFF

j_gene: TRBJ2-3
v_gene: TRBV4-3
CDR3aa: CASSQGRTSTDTQYF

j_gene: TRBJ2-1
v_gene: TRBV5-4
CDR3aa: CASSRADSPYNEQFF

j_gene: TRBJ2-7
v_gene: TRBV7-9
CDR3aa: CASSLADSERYF

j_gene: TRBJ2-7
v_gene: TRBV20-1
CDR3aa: CSAQSLRGLSYEQYF

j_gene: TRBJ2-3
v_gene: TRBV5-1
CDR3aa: CASSNGLAVGDTQYF

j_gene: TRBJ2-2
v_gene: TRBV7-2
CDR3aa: CASSLDRGRGELFF

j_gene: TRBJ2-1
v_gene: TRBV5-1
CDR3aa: CASSLTGTKNEQFF

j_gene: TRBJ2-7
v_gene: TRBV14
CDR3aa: CASSQVFAGMGEQYF

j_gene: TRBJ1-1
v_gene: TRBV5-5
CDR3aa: CASSSWTDMNTEAFF

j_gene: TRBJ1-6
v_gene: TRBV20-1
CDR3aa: CSVVPRARSYNSPLHF

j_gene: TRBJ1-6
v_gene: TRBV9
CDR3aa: CASSVVGPEDSPLHF

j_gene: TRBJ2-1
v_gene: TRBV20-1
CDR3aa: CSYLIGGAYNNEQFF

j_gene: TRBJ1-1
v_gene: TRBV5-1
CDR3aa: CASSSGRSNTEAFF

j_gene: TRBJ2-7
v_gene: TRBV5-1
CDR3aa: CASSLNRGGIDEQYF

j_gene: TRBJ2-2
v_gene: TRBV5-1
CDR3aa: CASSLELITGELFF

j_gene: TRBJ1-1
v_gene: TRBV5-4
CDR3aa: CASSAWENTEAFF